This T cell receptor beta chain appears in the sequencing data of a study of cytomegalovirus exposure and HLA in healthy donors. Method: immunoSEQ multiplex PCR; TCRdb's copy keeps in-frame clones and lacks some. The data hold around 120,000 clones, with 88% observed a single time. V was cut by 2 bases and J by 5 bases, with 16 bases left in between. Germline assignment: CDR1 SGHRS and CDR2 YFSETQ. The CDR3 sequence is 15 residues long. This TCR was sampled from a young man in good health and CMV-seronegative. The V gene is TRBV5-1, the J gene TRBJ1-1; no clear D. The sequencing input was PBMCs. This CDR3 is CASSFSSFGETEAFF. CDR3 nucleotides: TGCGCCAGCAGCTTTAGTTCTTTTGGGGAGACTGAAGCTTTCTTT.